The clone carrying this T cell receptor (beta chain) was detected a few times. The antigen is undetermined. CDR3 size: 15 residues. V shed 6 bases and J 1 base; nucleotides not matched to a gene: 6. Looked up from germline, CDR1 is LNHNV and CDR2 is YYDKDF (reference sequence). The sample is drawn from a study of T cell repertoires in cytomegalovirus infection. Across the study: Researchers turned to recently identified HLA-C-restricted CMV epitopes as well as well-studied HLA-B-restricted ones. Public TCR beta signatures marked donors with CMV infection and the matching HLA.

Notes on the study in general: The study identified carriers of CMV plus the relevant HLA from cumulative public TCR beta family frequency.

TCRdb re-analysed the reads in MiXCR, keeping a single row per CDR3 protein. This sample yields 830,000 or so distinct CDR3 sequences, of which 32% are seen a single time; about an eighth belongs to the top ten. This TCR was recovered from a human donor in good health (CMV status not recorded). Some clones in this sample may be carry-over from other donors' samples. The rearrangement links TRBV15 to TRBJ2-1; 7 bases are a match to TRBD2. Sequences were derived from cultured CD8+ T cells from PBMCs, sampled from culture after CMV antigen stimulation. The CDR3 here is CATSQLASSYNEQFF. The CDR3 DNA reads TGTGCCACCAGTCAACTAGCGTCTTCCTACAATGAGCAGTTCTTC.